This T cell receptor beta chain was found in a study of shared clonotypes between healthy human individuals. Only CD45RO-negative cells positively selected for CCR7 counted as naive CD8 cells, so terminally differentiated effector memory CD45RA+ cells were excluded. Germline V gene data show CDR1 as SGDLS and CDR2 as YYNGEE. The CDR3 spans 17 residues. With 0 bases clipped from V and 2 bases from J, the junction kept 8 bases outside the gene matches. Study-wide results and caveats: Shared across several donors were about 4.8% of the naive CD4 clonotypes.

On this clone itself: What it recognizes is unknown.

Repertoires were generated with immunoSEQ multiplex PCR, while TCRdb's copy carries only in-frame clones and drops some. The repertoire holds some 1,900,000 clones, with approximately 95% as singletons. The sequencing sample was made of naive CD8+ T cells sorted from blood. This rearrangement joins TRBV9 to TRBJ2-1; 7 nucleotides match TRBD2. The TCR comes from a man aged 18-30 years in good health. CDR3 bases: TGTGCCAGCAGCGTAGGACTAGCCACATCACCCTACAATGAGCAGTTCTTC. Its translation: CASSVGLATSPYNEQFF.